Described below is a single T cell receptor beta chain sequence and its context. Antigen specificity is unknown. Per the germline V gene, CDR1 is SGHTA and CDR2 is FQGNSA. CDR3 length: 15 amino acids. V gave up 5 bases and J gave up 2 bases, with 13 bases separating them. The data are from a study of T cells in Graves' hyperthyroidism and ophthalmopathy. Regarding the study as a whole: Clonotypes that were expanded in thyroid above 0.001 mostly appeared in blood too. Ophthalmopathy and stable hyperthyroidism were separated by a 13 V-J model.

Amplification yielded TCR beta CDR3 regions, with RNA transcripts as the source. The HTBI set primed first-round TCR CDR3 RT-PCR. TCRdb called the multiplex PCR reads again in MiXCR, with one record for every CDR3 protein. Of around 760,000 distinct CDR3 sequences in the sample, just over 35% were seen once. In patients aged 18 to 65, hyperthyroidism was newly diagnosed, with duration under 2 months. The material sequenced was blood. The chain links TRBV7-2 to TRBJ1-5, with D possibly matching TRBD1 (6 bases). This clonotype was sampled from a woman aged 40 to 50 with Graves' hyperthyroidism. The CDR3 sequence: CASSPTSGGNQPQHF. The CDR3 DNA follows: TGTGCCAGCAGCCCAACCTCAGGGGGCAATCAGCCCCAGCATTTT.